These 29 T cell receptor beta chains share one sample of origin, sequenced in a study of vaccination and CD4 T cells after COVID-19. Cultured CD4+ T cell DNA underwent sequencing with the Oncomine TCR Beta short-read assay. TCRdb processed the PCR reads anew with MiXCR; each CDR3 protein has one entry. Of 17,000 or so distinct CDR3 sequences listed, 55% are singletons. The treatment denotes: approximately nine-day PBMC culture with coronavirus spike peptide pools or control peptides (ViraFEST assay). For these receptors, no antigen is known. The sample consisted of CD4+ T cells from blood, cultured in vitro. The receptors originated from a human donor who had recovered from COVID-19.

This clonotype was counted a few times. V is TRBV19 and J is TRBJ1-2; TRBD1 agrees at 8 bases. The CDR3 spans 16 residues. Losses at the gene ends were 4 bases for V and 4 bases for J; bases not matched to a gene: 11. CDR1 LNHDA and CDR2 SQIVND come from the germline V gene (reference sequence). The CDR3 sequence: CASSTGAGQVTYGYTF. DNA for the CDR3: TGTGCCAGTAGTACCGGAGCGGGACAGGTCACCTATGGCTACACCTTC.

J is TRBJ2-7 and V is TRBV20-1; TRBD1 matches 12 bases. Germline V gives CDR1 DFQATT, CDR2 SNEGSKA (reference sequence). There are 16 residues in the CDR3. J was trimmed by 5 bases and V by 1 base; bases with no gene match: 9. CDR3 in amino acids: CSARARGDRGLDEQYF. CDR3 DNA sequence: TGCAGTGCTAGAGCCCGAGGGGACAGGGGGCTCGACGAGCAGTACTTC.

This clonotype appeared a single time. The CDR3 loop reads CASSPPDGAPRQFF. CDR3 nucleotide sequence: TGTGCCAGCTCACCACCGGACGGAGCGCCGAGGCAGTTCTTC. The rearrangement links TRBV18 to TRBJ2-1; no firm D call. The V gene lost 0 bases and the J gene lost 12 bases, with 15 bases spanning the gap. CDR1 KGHSH and CDR2 LQKENI come from the germline V gene. The CDR3 totals 14 residues.

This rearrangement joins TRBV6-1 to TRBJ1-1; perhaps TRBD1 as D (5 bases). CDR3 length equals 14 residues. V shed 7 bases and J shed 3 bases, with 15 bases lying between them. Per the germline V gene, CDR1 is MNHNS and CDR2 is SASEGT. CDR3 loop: CASTRSRVDTEAFF. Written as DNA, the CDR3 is TGTGCCAGCACCCGAAGCAGGGTGGACACTGAAGCTTTCTTT.

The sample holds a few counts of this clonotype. This chain's CDR3 is CATSWGLNTEAFF. The CDR3 DNA reads TGTGCCACCAGCTGGGGACTGAACACTGAAGCTTTCTTT. The chain carries TRBV24-1 and TRBJ1-1; weak D call: TRBD1 (5 bases). This CDR3 is built from 13 residues. CDR1 and CDR2 (germline): KGHDR, SFDVKD. Trimming cost V 7 bases and J 0 bases, with 8 bases left between them.

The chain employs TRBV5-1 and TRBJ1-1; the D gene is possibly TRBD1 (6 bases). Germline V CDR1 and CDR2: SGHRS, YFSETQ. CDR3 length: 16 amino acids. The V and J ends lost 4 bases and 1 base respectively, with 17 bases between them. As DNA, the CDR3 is TGCGCCAGCAGCGGTGGACAGTCCACGGGGAACACTGAAGCTTTCTTT. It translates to CASSGGQSTGNTEAFF.

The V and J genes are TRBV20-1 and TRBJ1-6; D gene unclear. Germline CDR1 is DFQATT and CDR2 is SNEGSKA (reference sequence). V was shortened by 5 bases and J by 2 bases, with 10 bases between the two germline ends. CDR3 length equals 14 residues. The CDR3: CSAWGGTYNSPLHF. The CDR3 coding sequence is TGCAGTGCTTGGGGAGGAACCTATAATTCACCCCTCCACTTT.

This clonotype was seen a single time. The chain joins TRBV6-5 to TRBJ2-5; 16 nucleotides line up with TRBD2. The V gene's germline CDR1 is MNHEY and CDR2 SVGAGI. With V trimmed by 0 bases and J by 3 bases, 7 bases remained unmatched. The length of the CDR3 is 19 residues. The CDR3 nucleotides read TGTGCCAGCAGTTACTCGGGACTAGCGGGAGGGTCAGAAAAAGAGACCCAGTACTTC. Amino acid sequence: CASSYSGLAGGSEKETQYF.

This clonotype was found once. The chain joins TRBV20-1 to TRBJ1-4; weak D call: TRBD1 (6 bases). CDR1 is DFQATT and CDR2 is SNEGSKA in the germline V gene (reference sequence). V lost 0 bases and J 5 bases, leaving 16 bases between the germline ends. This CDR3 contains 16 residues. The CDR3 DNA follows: TGCAGTGCTAGAGAACCTGCACAGGGCGGGAATGAAAAACTGTTTTTT. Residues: CSAREPAQGGNEKLFF.

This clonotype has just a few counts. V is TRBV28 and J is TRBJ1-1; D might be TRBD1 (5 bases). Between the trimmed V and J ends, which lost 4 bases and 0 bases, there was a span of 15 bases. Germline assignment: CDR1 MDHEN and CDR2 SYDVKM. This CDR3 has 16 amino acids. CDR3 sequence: CASSWDGEPLNTEAFF. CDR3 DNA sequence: TGTGCCAGCAGTTGGGACGGGGAGCCCTTGAACACTGAAGCTTTCTTT.

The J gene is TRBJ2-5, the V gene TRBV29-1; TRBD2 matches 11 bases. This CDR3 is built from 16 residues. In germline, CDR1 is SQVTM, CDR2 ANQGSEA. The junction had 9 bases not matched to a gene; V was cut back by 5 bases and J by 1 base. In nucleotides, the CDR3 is TGCAGCGTTCAATCCGGGACTAGCGGATCCCAAGAGACCCAGTACTTC. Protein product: CSVQSGTSGSQETQYF.

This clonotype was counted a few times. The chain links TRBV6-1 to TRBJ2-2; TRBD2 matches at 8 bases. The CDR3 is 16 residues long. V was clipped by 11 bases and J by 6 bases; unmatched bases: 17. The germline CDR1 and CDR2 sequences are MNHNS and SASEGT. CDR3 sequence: CAARPPGGRLAGELFF. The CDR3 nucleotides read TGTGCCGCTCGACCCCCTGGCGGGAGGTTAGCCGGGGAGCTGTTTTTT.

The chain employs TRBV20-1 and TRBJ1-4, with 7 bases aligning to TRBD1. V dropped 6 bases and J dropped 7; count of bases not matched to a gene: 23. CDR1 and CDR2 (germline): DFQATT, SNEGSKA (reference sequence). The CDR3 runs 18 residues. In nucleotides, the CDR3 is TGCAGTGCACCCCTCGGGGGGGGAGGACTGGCAGGGGGTGAAAAACTGTTTTTT. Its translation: CSAPLGGGGLAGGEKLFF.

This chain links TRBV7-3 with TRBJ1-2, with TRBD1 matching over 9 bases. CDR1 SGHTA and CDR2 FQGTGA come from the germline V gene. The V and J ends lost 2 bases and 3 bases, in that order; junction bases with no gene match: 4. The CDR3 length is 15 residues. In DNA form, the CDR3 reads TGTGCCAGCAGCTTAGGGGGGGACAGGGACTATGGCTACACCTTC. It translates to CASSLGGDRDYGYTF.

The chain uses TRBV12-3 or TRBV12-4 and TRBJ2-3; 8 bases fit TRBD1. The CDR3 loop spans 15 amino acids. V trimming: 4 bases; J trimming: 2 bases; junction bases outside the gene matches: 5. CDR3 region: CASSSGQGVTDTQYF. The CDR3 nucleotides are TGTGCCAGCAGTTCAGGACAGGGCGTCACAGATACGCAGTATTTT.

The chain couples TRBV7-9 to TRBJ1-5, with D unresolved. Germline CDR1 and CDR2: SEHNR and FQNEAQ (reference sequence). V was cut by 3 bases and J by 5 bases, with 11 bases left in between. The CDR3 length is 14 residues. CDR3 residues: CASSFESGDQPQHF. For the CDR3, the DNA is TGTGCCAGCAGCTTTGAGTCGGGCGATCAGCCCCAGCATTTT. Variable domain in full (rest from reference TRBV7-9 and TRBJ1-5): DTGVSQNPRHKITKRGQNVTFRCDPISEHNRLYWYRQTLGQGPEFLTYFQNEAQLEKSRLLSDRFSAERPKGSFSTLEIQRTEQGDSAMYLCASSFESGDQPQHFGDGTRLSIL.

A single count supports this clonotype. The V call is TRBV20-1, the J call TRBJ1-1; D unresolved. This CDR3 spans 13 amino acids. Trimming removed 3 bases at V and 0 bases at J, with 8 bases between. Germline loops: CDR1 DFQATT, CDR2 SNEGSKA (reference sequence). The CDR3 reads CSASGLMNTEAFF. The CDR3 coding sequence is TGCAGTGCTAGCGGCCTCATGAACACTGAAGCTTTCTTT.

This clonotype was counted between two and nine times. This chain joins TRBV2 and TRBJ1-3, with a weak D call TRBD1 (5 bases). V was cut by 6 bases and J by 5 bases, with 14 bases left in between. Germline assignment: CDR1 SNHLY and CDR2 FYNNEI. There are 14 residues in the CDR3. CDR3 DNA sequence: TGTGCCAGCAGCGGCCCGACAGAGAGAAACACCATATATTTT. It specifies CASSGPTERNTIYF.

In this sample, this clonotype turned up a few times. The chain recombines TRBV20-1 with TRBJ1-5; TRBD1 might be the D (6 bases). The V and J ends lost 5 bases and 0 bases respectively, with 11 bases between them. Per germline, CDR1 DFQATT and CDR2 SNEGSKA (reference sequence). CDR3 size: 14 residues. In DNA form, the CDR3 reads TGCAGTGCTCACGACAGGTATAGCAATCAGCCCCAGCATTTT. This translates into CSAHDRYSNQPQHF.

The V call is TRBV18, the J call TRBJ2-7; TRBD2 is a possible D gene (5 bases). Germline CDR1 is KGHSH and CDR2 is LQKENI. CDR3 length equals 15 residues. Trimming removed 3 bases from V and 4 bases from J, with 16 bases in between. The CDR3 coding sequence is TGTGCCAGCTCACCCGCGGCGGCGGGTCCGTACGAGCAGTACTTC. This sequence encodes CASSPAAAGPYEQYF.

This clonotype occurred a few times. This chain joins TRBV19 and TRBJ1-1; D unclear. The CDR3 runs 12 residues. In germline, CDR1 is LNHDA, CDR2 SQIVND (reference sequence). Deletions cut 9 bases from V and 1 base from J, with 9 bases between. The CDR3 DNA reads TGTGCCAGCAGAGGAAGGAACACTGAAGCTTTCTTT. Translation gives CASRGRNTEAFF.

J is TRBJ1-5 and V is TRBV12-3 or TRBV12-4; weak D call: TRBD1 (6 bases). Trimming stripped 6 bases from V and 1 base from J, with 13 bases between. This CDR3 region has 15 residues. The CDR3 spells CASSEGGTSNQPQHF. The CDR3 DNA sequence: TGTGCCAGCAGCGAGGGGGGGACCAGCAATCAGCCCCAGCATTTT.

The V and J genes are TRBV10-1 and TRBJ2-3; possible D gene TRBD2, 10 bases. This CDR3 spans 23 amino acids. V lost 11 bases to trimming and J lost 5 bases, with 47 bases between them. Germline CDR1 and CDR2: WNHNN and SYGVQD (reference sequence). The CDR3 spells CAPRTRVQRTGASGRPTKDTQYF. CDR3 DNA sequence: TGCGCCCCTAGGACTAGGGTACAGAGGACAGGGGCTAGCGGGAGACCCACGAAAGATACGCAGTATTTT.

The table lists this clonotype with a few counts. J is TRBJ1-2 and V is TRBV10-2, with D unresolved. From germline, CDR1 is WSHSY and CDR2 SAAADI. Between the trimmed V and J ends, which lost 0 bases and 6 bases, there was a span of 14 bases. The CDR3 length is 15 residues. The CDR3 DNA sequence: TGCGCCAGCAGTGAGTCGGCCCGATCTCCCGATGGCTACACCTTC. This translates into CASSESARSPDGYTF.

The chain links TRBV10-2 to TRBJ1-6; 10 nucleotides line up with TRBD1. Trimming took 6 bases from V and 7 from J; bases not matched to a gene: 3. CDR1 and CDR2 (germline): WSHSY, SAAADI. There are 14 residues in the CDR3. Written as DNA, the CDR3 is TGCGCCAGCAGCTCGGGACAGGGGAATTCACCCCTCCACTTT. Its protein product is CASSSGQGNSPLHF.

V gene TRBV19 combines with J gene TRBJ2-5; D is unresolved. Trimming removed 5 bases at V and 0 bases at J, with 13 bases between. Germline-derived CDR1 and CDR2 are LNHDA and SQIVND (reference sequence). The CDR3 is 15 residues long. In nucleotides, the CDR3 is TGTGCCAGTAGTCGCGACACCCTGTACCAAGAGACCCAGTACTTC. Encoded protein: CASSRDTLYQETQYF.

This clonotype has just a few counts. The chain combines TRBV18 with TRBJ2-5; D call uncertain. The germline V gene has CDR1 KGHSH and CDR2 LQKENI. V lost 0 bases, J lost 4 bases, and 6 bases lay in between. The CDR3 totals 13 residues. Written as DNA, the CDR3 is TGTGCCAGCTCACCACCGGGCGGAGAGACCCAGTACTTC. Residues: CASSPPGGETQYF.

CDR3 amino acids: CASSLRDSFLYEQYF. Here the CDR3 DNA reads TGTGCCAGCAGCCTTCGGGACTCCTTTCTGTACGAGCAGTACTTC. The chain links TRBV12-3 or TRBV12-4 to TRBJ2-7; TRBD2 is a possible D gene (6 bases). The ends were cut back, 6 bases at V and 4 bases at J, with 19 bases in the middle. CDR3 length equals 15 residues.

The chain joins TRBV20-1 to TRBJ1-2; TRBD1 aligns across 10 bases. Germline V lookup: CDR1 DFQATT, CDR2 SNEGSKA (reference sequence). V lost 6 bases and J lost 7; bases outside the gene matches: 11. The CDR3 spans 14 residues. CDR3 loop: CSAPTTGGPSGYTF. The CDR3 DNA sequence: TGCAGTGCACCGACGACAGGGGGCCCTAGTGGCTACACCTTC.